This T cell receptor beta chain was recovered during a study of T cells in Graves' hyperthyroidism and ophthalmopathy. Germline values: CDR1 SGHDT, CDR2 YYEEEE. The CDR3 has 15 amino acids. The V end was cut by 4 bases, the J end by 2 bases, with 13 bases between. There were TCR beta CDR3 regions amplified from RNA transcripts. HTBI primers were employed in a first-round RT-PCR of the TCR CDR3. TCRdb reanalysed the multiplex PCR reads using MiXCR and keeps one entry per CDR3 protein. This sample has about 600,000 distinct CDR3 sequences, with around 13% found just once. The source material was blood. The source is a woman aged 45-59 years with Graves' ophthalmopathy. The chain combines TRBV5-6 with TRBJ1-5; TRBD1 might be the D (6 bases). In DNA, the CDR3 is TGTGCCAGCAGCGCCCAGGGGCAACGCAATCAGCCCCAGCATTTT. Translating it yields CASSAQGQRNQPQHF. The whole variable domain, filled in from reference TRBV5-6 and TRBJ1-5, reads DAGVTQSPTHLIKTRGQQVTLRCSPKSGHDTVSWYQQALGQGPQFIFQYYEEEERQRGNFPDRFSGHQFPNYSSELNVNALLLGDSALYLCASSAQGQRNQPQHFGDGTRLSIL.